Described below is a single T cell receptor (beta chain) sequence and its context. The antigen is unknown. The sample originates from a study of Ad26.COV2.S vaccination and SARS-CoV-2 variants. Looking at the study overall: Donor was one of the participants in the Ad26.COV2.S arm of the COV1001 trial.

Overall study findings and caveats: Non-spike TCR breadth was similar in vaccine and placebo recipients. Spike-specific TCR breadth in vaccine recipients exceeded that seen in placebo recipients.

Specified treatment: 15 to 20 received Ad26.COV2.S at low or high dose, single or two shots; about five received placebo; per-sample allocation not given. Samples were taken on day 63 after the first vaccine or placebo injection. Expressing Wuhan-strain SARS-CoV-2 spike, an Ad26 vector served as the vaccine. Profiling relied on immunoSEQ multiplex PCR, and the TCRdb table lists in-frame clones only, not all of them. The table lists under 600,000 clones, roughly nine tenths of them singletons. The germline gives CDR1 MNHEY, CDR2 SVGEGT. V was shortened by 4 bases and J by 6 bases, with 15 bases between the two germline ends. The CDR3 has 14 amino acids.

The clonotype comes from a person between 18 and 60 years old who received the Ad26.COV2.S COVID-19 vaccine or a placebo. Sequencing was performed on peripheral blood, taken in a trial of Ad26.COV2.S vaccine versus placebo. The chain combines TRBV6-2 or TRBV6-3 with TRBJ1-1; TRBD1 might be the D (6 bases). CDR3 sequence: CASSSAGVVPEAFF. In DNA form, the CDR3 reads TGTGCCAGCAGTTCGGCAGGGGTTGTCCCTGAAGCTTTCTTT.